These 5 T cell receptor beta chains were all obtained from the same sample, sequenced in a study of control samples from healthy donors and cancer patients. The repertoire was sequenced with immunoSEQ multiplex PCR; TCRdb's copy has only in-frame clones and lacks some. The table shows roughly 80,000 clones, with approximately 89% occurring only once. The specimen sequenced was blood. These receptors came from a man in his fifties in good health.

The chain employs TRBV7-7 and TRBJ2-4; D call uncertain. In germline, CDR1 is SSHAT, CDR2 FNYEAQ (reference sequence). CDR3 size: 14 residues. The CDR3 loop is CASPWVLAKNIQYF. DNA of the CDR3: TGTGCTAGCCCTTGGGTTTTAGCCAAAAACATTCAGTACTTC.

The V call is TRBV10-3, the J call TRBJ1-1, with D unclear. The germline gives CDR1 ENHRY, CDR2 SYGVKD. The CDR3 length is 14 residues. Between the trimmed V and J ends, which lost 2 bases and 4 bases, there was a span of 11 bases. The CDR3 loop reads CAISEDGGGTEAFF. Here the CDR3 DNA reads TGTGCCATCAGTGAGGACGGCGGTGGCACTGAAGCTTTCTTT.

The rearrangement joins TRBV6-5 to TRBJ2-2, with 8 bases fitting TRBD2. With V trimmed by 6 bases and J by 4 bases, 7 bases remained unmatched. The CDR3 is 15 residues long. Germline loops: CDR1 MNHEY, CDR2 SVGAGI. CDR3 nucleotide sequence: TGTGCCAGCAGAACTAGCGGTTGGGGCACCGGGGAGCTGTTTTTT. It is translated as CASRTSGWGTGELFF.

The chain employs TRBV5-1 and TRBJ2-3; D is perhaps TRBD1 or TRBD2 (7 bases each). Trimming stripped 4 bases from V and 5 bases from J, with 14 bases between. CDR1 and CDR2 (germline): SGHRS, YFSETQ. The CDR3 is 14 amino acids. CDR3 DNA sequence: TGCGCCAGCAGCACATCCAGGGGGGGAGATACGCAGTATTTT. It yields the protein CASSTSRGGDTQYF.

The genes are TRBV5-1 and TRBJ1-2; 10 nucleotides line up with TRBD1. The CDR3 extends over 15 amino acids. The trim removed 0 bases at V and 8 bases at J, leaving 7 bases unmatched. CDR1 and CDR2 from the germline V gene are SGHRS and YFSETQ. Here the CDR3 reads CASSLAGTGVRGYTF. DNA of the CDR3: TGCGCCAGCAGCTTGGCCGGGACAGGGGTGAGAGGCTACACCTTC. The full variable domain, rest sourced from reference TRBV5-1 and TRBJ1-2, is KAGVTQTPRYLIKTRGQQVTLSCSPISGHRSVSWYQQTPGQGLQFLFEYFSETQRNKGNFPGRFSGRQFSNSRSEMNVSTLELGDSALYLCASSLAGTGVRGYTFGSGTRLTVV.